The 12 T cell receptor beta chains listed next were all sequenced from one sample in a study of CD8+ T cells in alopecia areata. Extracted from the samples, RNA was reverse transcribed into cDNA to serve as the sequencing template. The protocol was immunoSEQ multiplex PCR, while the TCRdb copy is restricted to in-frame clones and leaves out a portion. The table has about 64,000 clones, around 40% seen once. Sequenced material: NKG2D-low CD8+ T cells sorted from blood. Every receptor here comes from a human donor with alopecia areata.

This sequence joins TRBV6-5 and TRBJ2-7; 10 bases agree with TRBD2. CDR1 is MNHEY and CDR2 is SVGAGI in the germline V gene. This CDR3 has 14 residues. V dropped 7 bases and J dropped 4; count of bases not matched to a gene: 7. CDR3 bases: TGTGCCAGCATGCGGGAACTAGCGGGGTACGAGCAGTACTTC. Translated, it gives CASMRELAGYEQYF.

This rearrangement joins TRBV4-3 to TRBJ1-2; D gene ambiguous. CDR1 is LGHNA and CDR2 is YSLEER in the germline V gene. Between the trimmed V and J ends, which lost 1 base and 3 bases, there was a span of 12 bases. The CDR3 consists of 15 residues. CDR3 sequence reads: CASSQGEAFYYGYTF. The CDR3 DNA reads as TGCGCCAGCAGCCAAGGTGAAGCTTTCTACTATGGCTACACCTTC.

This clone was counted between two and nine times. V is TRBV7-9 and J is TRBJ2-4; 9 nucleotides match TRBD1. Germline loops: CDR1 SEHNR, CDR2 FQNEAQ (reference sequence). Unmatched junction bases numbered 7, after V lost 4 bases and J lost 3 bases. The CDR3 is 16 amino acids. The CDR3 region has the DNA TGTGCCAGCAGCTCTAGACAGGGGGAAGACAAAAACATTCAGTACTTC. Translating it yields CASSSRQGEDKNIQYF. The full variable domain, in which reference TRBV7-9 and TRBJ2-4 provide the parts outside the CDR3, is DTGVSQNPRHKITKRGQNVTFRCDPISEHNRLYWYRQTLGQGPEFLTYFQNEAQLEKSRLLSDRFSAERPKGSFSTLEIQRTEQGDSAMYLCASSSRQGEDKNIQYFGAGTRLSVL.

V gene TRBV12-5 combines with J gene TRBJ2-1; a weak D match, TRBD1 (6 bases). Germline V CDR1 and CDR2: LGHNT, FRNRAP. V dropped 5 bases and J dropped 0 bases, with 8 bases sitting between them. The CDR3 length is 14 residues. CDR3 in amino acids: CASGLGGSYNEQFF. The CDR3 DNA follows: TGTGCTAGTGGTCTAGGGGGCTCCTACAATGAGCAGTTCTTC.

This clone turned up a few times. J is TRBJ2-7 and V is TRBV2; 8 bases match TRBD1. V gave up 3 bases and J gave up 6 bases; unmatched junction bases: 4. Germline V CDR1 and CDR2: SNHLY, FYNNEI. The CDR3 is 13 amino acids. The CDR3 bases are TGTGCCAGCAGTGATCCCGGACAGGGCGAGCAGTACTTC. Protein product: CASSDPGQGEQYF.

The J gene is TRBJ2-3, the V gene TRBV10-2; maybe TRBD1 (7 bases). This CDR3 has 16 residues. The germline V gene encodes CDR1 WSHSY and CDR2 SAAADI. V shed 4 bases and J shed 2 bases, with 16 bases lying between them. Written as DNA, the CDR3 is TGCGCCAGCAGTGCGGGGGACAGTTGGAACACAGATACGCAGTATTTT. Translating it yields CASSAGDSWNTDTQYF.

The sample holds a few counts of this clone. This chain uses TRBV11-1 with TRBJ2-3, with 7 bases aligning to TRBD2. The CDR3 has 14 residues. CDR1 is SGHAT, CDR2 FQDESV, per germline (reference sequence). J gave up 4 bases and V 8 bases, and 9 bases lay outside the gene matches. DNA of the CDR3: TGTGCCAGCCTCCTGGGGAGGGGCGCAGATACGCAGTATTTT. Protein product: CASLLGRGADTQYF.

This clone was counted at least ten times. V usage is TRBV23-1 and J usage is TRBJ1-1, with D possibly being TRBD1 (5 bases). TRBV23-1 is designated an ORF whose function remains uncertain. The CDR3 sequence is 14 residues long. V was trimmed by 2 bases and J by 8 bases, leaving 15 bases between them. CDR3 bases: TGCGCCAGCAGTCAACCACACCGGGACCCCGAAGCTTTCTTT. The encoded protein is CASSQPHRDPEAFF.

This chain uses TRBV27 with TRBJ2-7; the D gene is possibly TRBD2 (6 bases). Germline V gives CDR1 MNHEY, CDR2 SMNVEV (reference sequence). Trimming removed 2 bases at V and 2 bases at J, with 13 bases between. The CDR3 loop spans 15 amino acids. The CDR3 region is CASSLTAGETYEQYF. The CDR3 nucleotides read TGTGCCAGCAGTTTAACAGCGGGTGAGACCTACGAGCAGTACTTC.

The rearrangement joins TRBV28 to TRBJ2-7, with a tentative D call TRBD2 (5 bases). Germline values: CDR1 MDHEN, CDR2 SYDVKM. V was clipped by 2 bases and J by 0 bases, with 11 bases between them. This CDR3 spans 15 amino acids. CDR3 DNA sequence: TGTGCCAGCAGTTTACTCGGCGACTACTCCTACGAGCAGTACTTC. Its protein product is CASSLLGDYSYEQYF.

CDR3 in amino acids: CASKADTQYF. The CDR3 coding sequence is TGTGCCAGCAAAGCAGATACGCAGTATTTT. The chain uses TRBV6-6 and TRBJ2-3; D gene unclear. Germline V gene sequence: CDR1 MNHNY, CDR2 SVGAGI (reference sequence). The V and J ends lost 7 bases and 4 bases respectively, with 3 bases between them. The CDR3 sequence is 10 residues long.

This clone was found once. J is TRBJ2-1 and V is TRBV4-3; 10 bases are a match to TRBD2. This CDR3 is 16 amino acids long. V trimming: 0 bases; J trimming: 3 bases; junction bases outside the gene matches: 2. Germline values: CDR1 LGHNA, CDR2 YSLEER. The CDR3 sequence is CASSQEAGGSYNEQFF. As DNA, the CDR3 is TGCGCCAGCAGCCAAGAAGCGGGGGGGAGCTACAATGAGCAGTTCTTC.